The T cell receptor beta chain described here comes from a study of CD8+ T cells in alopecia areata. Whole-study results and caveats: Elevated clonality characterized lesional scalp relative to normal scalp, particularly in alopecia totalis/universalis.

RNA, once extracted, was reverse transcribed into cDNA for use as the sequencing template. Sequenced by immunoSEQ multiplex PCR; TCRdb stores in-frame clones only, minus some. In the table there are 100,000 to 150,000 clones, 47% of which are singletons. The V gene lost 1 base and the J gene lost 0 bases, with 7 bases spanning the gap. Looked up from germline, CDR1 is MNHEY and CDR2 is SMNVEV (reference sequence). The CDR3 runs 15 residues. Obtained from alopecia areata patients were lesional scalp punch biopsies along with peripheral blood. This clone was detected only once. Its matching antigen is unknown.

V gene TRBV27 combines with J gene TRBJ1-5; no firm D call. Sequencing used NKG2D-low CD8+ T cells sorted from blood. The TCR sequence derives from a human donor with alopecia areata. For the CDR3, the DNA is TGTGCCAGCAGTTTATGGTCTAATAGCAATCAGCCCCAGCATTTT. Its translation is CASSLWSNSNQPQHF.